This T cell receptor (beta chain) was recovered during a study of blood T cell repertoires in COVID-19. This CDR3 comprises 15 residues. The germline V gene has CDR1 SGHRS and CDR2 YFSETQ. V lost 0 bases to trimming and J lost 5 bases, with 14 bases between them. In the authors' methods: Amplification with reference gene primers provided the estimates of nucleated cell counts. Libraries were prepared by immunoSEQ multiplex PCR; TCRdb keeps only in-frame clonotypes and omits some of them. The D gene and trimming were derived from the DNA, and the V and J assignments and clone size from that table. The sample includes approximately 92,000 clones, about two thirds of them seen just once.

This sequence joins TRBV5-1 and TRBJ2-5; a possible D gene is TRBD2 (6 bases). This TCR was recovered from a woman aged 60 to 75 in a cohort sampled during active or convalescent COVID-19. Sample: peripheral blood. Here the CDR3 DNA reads TGCGCCAGCAGCTTGGAACGGGGGAATTGGGAGACCCAGTACTTC. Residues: CASSLERGNWETQYF.